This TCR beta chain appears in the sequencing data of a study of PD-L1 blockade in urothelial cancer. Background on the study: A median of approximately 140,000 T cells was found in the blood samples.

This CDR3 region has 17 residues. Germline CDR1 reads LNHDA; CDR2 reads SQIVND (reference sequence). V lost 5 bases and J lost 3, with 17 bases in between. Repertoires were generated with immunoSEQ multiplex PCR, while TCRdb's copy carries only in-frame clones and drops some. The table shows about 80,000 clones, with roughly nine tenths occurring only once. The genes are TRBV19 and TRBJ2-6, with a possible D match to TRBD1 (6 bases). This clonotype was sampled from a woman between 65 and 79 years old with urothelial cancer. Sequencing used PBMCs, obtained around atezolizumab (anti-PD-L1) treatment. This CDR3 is CASSQQGSSFGANVLTF. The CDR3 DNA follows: TGTGCCAGTAGTCAACAGGGATCGAGCTTTGGGGCCAACGTCCTGACTTTC.